This TCR beta chain stems from a study of cytotoxic CD8 clonotypes in ibrutinib-treated CLL. Study-level information: On average, each sample had hundreds of thousands of productive templates and more than 75,000 productive rearrangements. Overall study findings and caveats: Higher clonality was seen at ibrutinib response and a return toward baseline at progression. Exceeding age-matched healthy donors, baseline clonality also tracked the counts of circulating CD8+ T cells.

Cryopreserved PBMCs yielded approximately 2.2 micrograms of genomic DNA for TCR beta libraries. The method was immunoSEQ multiplex PCR; TCRdb's version includes in-frame clones alone and lacks a portion of them. The sample records over 150,000 clones, 70% to 85% being singletons. V lost 1 base and J 0 bases, leaving 7 bases between the germline ends. In germline, CDR1 is SNHLY, CDR2 FYNNEI. The CDR3 has 16 amino acids. This clone was seen more than once but under ten times. Its target is not known. A much larger clone differs from this one at a single base, so this may be a read error. The source material was PBMCs, sampled after 12 months of ibrutinib treatment. This rearrangement joins TRBV2 to TRBJ1-6; the D gene is possibly TRBD1 (6 bases). This receptor was taken from a human donor with chronic lymphocytic leukemia. The CDR3 here is CASSEEGGSYNSPLHF. The CDR3 DNA follows: TGTGCCAGCAGTGAAGAGGGGGGCTCCTATAATTCACCCCTCCACTTT.